This is a list of T cell receptor beta chains from one sample in a study of T cells after yellow fever vaccination. TCRdb reprocessed the 5' RACE reads via MiXCR and lists one record per CDR3 protein. The sample has hundreds of thousands of distinct CDR3 sequences; around 10% are singletons. Here the sequenced sample was PBMCs, taken on the day of the first yellow fever vaccination. These receptor sequences come from a man between 18 and 35 years old who received the YFV17D yellow fever vaccine. CDR3s include the opening cysteine and the closing phenylalanine or tryptophan. D genes are given only for firm matches. Size tells how often a clone was seen (once, few, many) or the class of an expanded clone, and some rows leave it out.

14	few	TRBJ2-1	TRBV19	.	TGTGCCAGTAGTATTGTGGGGCCCTACAATGAGCAGTTCTTC	CASSIVGPYNEQFF
14	few	TRBJ2-3	TRBV7-3	.	TGTGCCAGCAGCTTAAGTACAGGGGAGGCGGCGCAGTATTTT	CASSLSTGEAAQYF
15	many	TRBJ2-3	TRBV10-2	TRBD2	TGCGCCAGCAGCCCCGGGAGGGGGGGGACCGATACGCAGTATTTT	CASSPGRGGTDTQYF
17	few	TRBJ1-1	TRBV4-3	.	TGCGCCAGCAGCCAAGATCTTAGGGGCCCCCCCGCCAGTGAAGCTTTCTTT	CASSQDLRGPPASEAFF
15	.	TRBJ1-2	TRBV20-1	TRBD1	TGCAGTGCCCAGGGGGACGGGACAACTGACTATGGCTACACCTTC	CSAQGDGTTDYGYTF
12	many	TRBJ2-3	TRBV10-3	.	TGTGCCATCAGTGAAGGTCTCCTAGAGCAGTATTTT	CAISEGLLEQYF
14	.	TRBJ1-2	TRBV20-1	.	TGCAGTGCTAGCGCCACAGGGACGGGCTATGGCTACACCTTC	CSASATGTGYGYTF
14	many	TRBJ2-1	TRBV5-4	.	TGTGCCAGCAGCCCCCTGGGGGGGCTCCATGAGCAGTTCTTC	CASSPLGGLHEQFF
16	.	TRBJ2-6	TRBV6-2/TRBV6-3	.	TGTGCCAGCACTGGGTTGGGGGCGTCTGGGGCCAACGTCCTGACTTTC	CASTGLGASGANVLTF
17	few	TRBJ2-3	TRBV6-5	TRBD2	TGTGCCAGCAGTTACTCGACCGCTAGCGGAGGCACAGATACGCAGTATTTT	CASSYSTASGGTDTQYF
17	.	TRBJ2-6	TRBV20-1	.	TGCAGTGCTAGAGATTTGGGGGAGAGCTCTGGGGCCAACGTCCTGACTTTC	CSARDLGESSGANVLTF
13	.	TRBJ1-3	TRBV20-1	.	TGCAGTGCTACAGAGCATACTGGAAACACCATATATTTT	CSATEHTGNTIYF
18	.	TRBJ2-3	TRBV12-3/TRBV12-4	TRBD2	TGTACCATCAGTTTATATCTCGGACGGTCTAGCGGGACCCTCGATAAGTATTTT	CTISLYLGRSSGTLDKYF
15	.	TRBJ2-7	TRBV29-1	.	TGCAGCTCCCCACGGGGGGCCCAAACTAAAACCGAGCAGTACTTC	CSSPRGAQTKTEQYF
15	.	TRBJ2-5	TRBV11-2	TRBD1	TGTGCCAGCAGCTGGGGCCGGACAGGGGAGGAGACCCAGTACTTC	CASSWGRTGEETQYF
13	many	TRBJ1-1	TRBV11-2	.	TGTGCCAGCGGCATTCAGGAGGCTTTAGGGGCTTTCTTT	CASGIQEALGAFF
11	.	TRBJ2-2	TRBV5-4	.	TGTGCCAGCACCGTCTCAGGGGAGCTGTTTTTT	CASTVSGELFF
14	.	TRBJ2-5	TRBV7-2	TRBD2	TGTGCCAGCAGCTTAAGACCGGGGGGAGAGACCCAGTACTTC	CASSLRPGGETQYF
13	.	TRBJ1-6	TRBV20-1	.	TGCAGTGCTACGCGGGTGAATGGTTCACCCCTCCACTTT	CSATRVNGSPLHF
14	few	TRBJ2-3	TRBV11-2	.	TGTGCCAGCAGCATCTCGGACCGAGCAGATACGCAGTATTTT	CASSISDRADTQYF
15	.	TRBJ1-1	TRBV12-3/TRBV12-4	.	TGTGCCAGCAGTCCACGTTGGGGACTGAACACTGAAGCTTTCTTT	CASSPRWGLNTEAFF
17	many	TRBJ1-4	TRBV5-1	TRBD1	TGCGCCAGCAGCCCCCACGGACAGGGAACGCCTAATGAAAAACTGTTTTTT	CASSPHGQGTPNEKLFF
15	.	TRBJ2-1	TRBV18	TRBD1	TGTGCCAGCCTCACGTTAACAGGGGGCAGTTCGGAGCAGTTCTTC	CASLTLTGGSSEQFF